Following are 12 T cell receptor beta chains from one sample sequenced in a study of control samples from healthy donors and cancer patients. Generated by immunoSEQ multiplex PCR, the TCRdb table keeps only in-frame clones and is missing some. The sample holds approximately 92,000 clones, 85% to 95% seen once. The sequencing input was blood. These receptors were taken from a woman aged 25 to 39 in good health.

The chain is built from TRBV25-1 and TRBJ1-1; 8 nucleotides align to TRBD1. Per the germline V gene, CDR1 is MGHDK and CDR2 is SYGVNS. The J segment lost 5 bases and the V segment lost 6 bases, leaving 5 bases of the junction unmatched. CDR3 length: 13 amino acids. CDR3 sequence (DNA): TGTGCCAGCAGAAGGACAGGGAAAACTGAAGCTTTCTTT. Translation gives CASRRTGKTEAFF.

The V and J genes are TRBV7-3 and TRBJ2-5; TRBD2 agrees at 12 bases. J was trimmed by 6 bases and V by 5 bases; bases with no gene match: 7. The CDR3 loop spans 15 amino acids. Germline CDR1 and CDR2: SGHTA and FQGTGA. CDR3 nucleotides: TGTGCCAGCAGCCCATCTAGCGGGGGGGCCCAGACCCAGTACTTC. Translation gives CASSPSSGGAQTQYF.

The chain uses TRBV6-4 and TRBJ2-1, with 14 bases that match TRBD2. This CDR3 spans 15 amino acids. Trimming removed 2 bases from V and 9 bases from J; junction bases left unmatched: 3. The germline V gene encodes CDR1 MRHNA and CDR2 SNTAGT. CDR3 nucleotide sequence: TGTGCCAGCAGTGACGGGACTAGCGGGAGTTTTGAGCAGTTCTTC. It specifies CASSDGTSGSFEQFF.

CDR3 amino acids: CASMTMGRSNTEAFF. CDR3 nucleotide sequence: TGTGCCAGTATGACGATGGGGCGTTCGAACACTGAAGCTTTCTTT. V and J are TRBV19 and TRBJ1-1; D is perhaps TRBD1 (5 bases). Germline CDR1 is LNHDA and CDR2 is SQIVND (reference sequence). The CDR3 length is 15 residues. Deletions cut 7 bases from V and 1 base from J, with 16 bases between.

The chain carries TRBV18 and TRBJ1-3, with D uncertain. Germline V gene sequence: CDR1 KGHSH, CDR2 LQKENI. The CDR3 consists of 15 residues. With 0 bases removed from V and 3 bases from J, the gap between germline ends came to 9 bases. The chain's CDR3 is CASSPPGSGGNTIYF. CDR3 sequence (DNA): TGTGCCAGCTCACCACCGGGTTCTGGTGGAAACACCATATATTTT.

This clone came up a few times. This chain uses TRBV9 with TRBJ1-5, with D unclear. Germline V gene data show CDR1 as SGDLS and CDR2 as YYNGEE. The CDR3 runs 14 residues. The ends were cut back, 5 bases at V and 6 bases at J, with 15 bases in the middle. The CDR3 DNA is TGTGCCAGCAGTTCGGGAAGGGTCGGTCAGCCCCAGCATTTT. Protein: CASSSGRVGQPQHF.

The chain carries TRBV27 and TRBJ2-7, with D perhaps matching TRBD1 or TRBD2 (5 bases each). The V end lost 8 bases, the J end lost 4 bases, and 24 bases lay between the germline ends. Germline V gene data show CDR1 as MNHEY and CDR2 as SMNVEV (reference sequence). The CDR3 consists of 16 residues. CDR3 DNA: TGTGCCAGCCGAAGCGGTACTGTCAGGGTTGATTACGAGCAGTACTTC. Amino acids: CASRSGTVRVDYEQYF.

The chain joins TRBV7-9 to TRBJ2-5; D is ambiguous. V lost 1 base to trimming and J lost 1 base, with 13 bases between them. The CDR3 sequence is 16 residues long. CDR1 SEHNR and CDR2 FQNEAQ come from the germline V gene (reference sequence). The CDR3 reads CASSLGWTPVQETQYF. The CDR3 DNA sequence: TGTGCCAGCAGCTTAGGATGGACGCCCGTCCAAGAGACCCAGTACTTC.

The gene calls are TRBV6-2 or TRBV6-3 and TRBJ1-5; 8 bases are a match to TRBD1. V dropped 5 bases and J dropped 3; count of bases not matched to a gene: 3. The CDR3 sequence is 14 residues long. CDR1 and CDR2 from the germline V gene are MNHEY and SVGEGT. The CDR3 DNA follows: TGTGCCAGCAGTAGGGACAGGAACAATCAGCCCCAGCATTTT. This translates into CASSRDRNNQPQHF.

V is TRBV7-2 and J is TRBJ2-1, with D hard to call. The ends were cut back, 1 base at V and 0 bases at J, with 10 bases in the middle. Germline V gene sequence: CDR1 SGHTA, CDR2 FQGNSA. The CDR3 contains 16 residues. CDR3 loop: CASSLEATSSYNEQFF. CDR3 coding DNA: TGTGCCAGCAGCTTAGAAGCGACGAGCTCCTACAATGAGCAGTTCTTC.

The chain couples TRBV28 to TRBJ2-7; no definite D call. CDR1 is MDHEN and CDR2 is SYDVKM in the germline V gene. The CDR3 runs 13 residues. With 4 bases removed from V and 7 bases from J, the gap between germline ends came to 14 bases. The CDR3: CASSSTDRREQYF. The CDR3 DNA follows: TGTGCCAGCAGTTCGACTGACCGTCGAGAGCAGTACTTC.

V gene TRBV28 combines with J gene TRBJ1-6, with a possible D match to TRBD1 (6 bases). Germline V gene sequence: CDR1 MDHEN, CDR2 SYDVKM. The CDR3 extends over 17 amino acids. The ends were cut back, 5 bases at V and 5 bases at J, with 19 bases in the middle. DNA of the CDR3: TGTGCCAGCAGTACGACGACAGGATCAGCCCATAATTCACCCCTCCACTTT. This translates into CASSTTTGSAHNSPLHF.